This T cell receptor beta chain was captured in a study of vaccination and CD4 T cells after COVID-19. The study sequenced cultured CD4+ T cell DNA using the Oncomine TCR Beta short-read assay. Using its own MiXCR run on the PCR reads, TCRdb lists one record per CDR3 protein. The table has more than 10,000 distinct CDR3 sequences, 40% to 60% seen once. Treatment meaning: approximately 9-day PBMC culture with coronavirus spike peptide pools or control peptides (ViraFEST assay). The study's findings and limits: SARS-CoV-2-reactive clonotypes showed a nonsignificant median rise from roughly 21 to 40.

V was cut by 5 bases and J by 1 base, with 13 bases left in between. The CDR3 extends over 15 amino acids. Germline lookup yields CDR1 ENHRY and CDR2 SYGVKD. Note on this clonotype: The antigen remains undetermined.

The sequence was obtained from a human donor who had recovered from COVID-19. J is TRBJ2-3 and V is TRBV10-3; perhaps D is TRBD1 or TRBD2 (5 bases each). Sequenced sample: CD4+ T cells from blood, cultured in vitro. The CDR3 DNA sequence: TGTGCCATCAGTTCCGGGACCACGCGCACAGATACGCAGTATTTT. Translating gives CAISSGTTRTDTQYF.